Shown below are 7 T cell receptor beta chains from a single sample sequenced in a study of blood T cell repertoires in COVID-19 (dated by TCRdb to about 2020). The library was prepared using the immunoSEQ multiplex PCR assay. TCRdb retrieved this table from immuneACCESS and kept in-frame rearrangements only. Not all clones are present; in checked studies, unresolved V genes account for under half, and no reason is known for the remainder. The sample data list 230,000 or so clones, and around four fifths of these were observed just once. The ten largest clonotypes hold 20% of the sample. The sequenced sample consisted of peripheral blood. Receptors were obtained from a man aged 25-40 years with active or convalescent COVID-19.

The chain carries TRBV10-3 and TRBJ2-3; 10 nucleotides line up with TRBD2. The V gene end was trimmed by 3 bases and the J gene end by 7 bases; junction bases not matched to a gene: 7. CDR3 size: 15 residues. Germline CDR1 reads ENHRY; CDR2 reads SYGVKD. The CDR3 spells CAISEGLAGEYTQYF. The CDR3 nucleotides are TGTGCCATCAGTGAAGGGCTAGCGGGAGAGTATACGCAGTATTTT.

This rearrangement joins TRBV18 to TRBJ1-3, with 8 bases lining up with TRBD1. The germline V gene has CDR1 KGHSH and CDR2 LQKENI. The J segment lost 4 bases and the V segment lost 3 bases, leaving 8 bases of the junction unmatched. This CDR3 contains 16 residues. CDR3 region: CASSPVGQVKGNTIYF. Here the CDR3 DNA reads TGTGCCAGCTCACCTGTGGGACAGGTGAAGGGAAACACCATATATTTT.

The rearrangement joins TRBV2 to TRBJ2-2, with D tentatively TRBD1 (5 bases). The CDR3 is 15 amino acids. V was clipped by 7 bases and J by 2 bases, with 14 bases between them. Looked up from germline, CDR1 is SNHLY and CDR2 is FYNNEI. The CDR3 bases are TGTGCCAGCAAAGGCCAGGGTCGTAACACCGGGGAGCTGTTTTTT. Its translation: CASKGQGRNTGELFF.

J is TRBJ1-2 and V is TRBV30; no reliable D call. Between the trimmed V and J ends, which lost 8 bases and 5 bases, there was a span of 15 bases. This CDR3 contains 12 residues. CDR1 is GTSNPN and CDR2 is SVGIG in the germline V gene (reference sequence). CDR3 protein: CAGFGGSYGYTF. The CDR3 nucleotides are TGTGCCGGCTTTGGAGGGTCTTATGGCTACACCTTC. Based on the CDR3 plus reference TRBV30 and TRBJ1-2, the full variable domain is SQTIHQWPATLVQPVGSPLSLECTVEGTSNPNLYWYRQAAGRGLQLLFYSVGIGQISSEVPQNLSASRPQDRQFILSSKKLLLSDSGFYLCAGFGGSYGYTFGSGTRLTVV.

This sequence joins TRBV12-3 or TRBV12-4 and TRBJ1-5; TRBD1 matches at 7 bases. V lost 2 bases and J lost 7; bases outside the gene matches: 2. The CDR3 is 13 residues long. The CDR3 DNA reads TGTGCCAGCAGTTTACAGGGGGTACAGCCCCAGCATTTT. It specifies CASSLQGVQPQHF.

The chain is built from TRBV4-1 and TRBJ2-3, with 7 bases identical to TRBD2. The CDR3 runs to 16 residues. The germline V gene encodes CDR1 MGHRA and CDR2 YSYEKL. V shed 3 bases, J shed 0 bases, and the junction held 6 bases outside the gene matches. The CDR3 here is CASSHFVAGSTDTQYF. In nucleotides, the CDR3 is TGCGCCAGCAGCCATTTTGTAGCGGGTAGCACAGATACGCAGTATTTT.

A single count supports this clone. The chain joins TRBV30 to TRBJ1-2; possibly TRBD1 for D (6 bases). Germline V CDR1 and CDR2: GTSNPN, SVGIG (reference sequence). CDR3 length equals 13 residues. Between the trimmed V and J ends, which lost 0 bases and 8 bases, there was a span of 13 bases. The CDR3, as DNA: TGTGCCTGGAGTGTCGGCGGGGGGGGCGGCTACACCTTC. Translated: CAWSVGGGGGYTF.